These 17 T cell receptor beta chains were all obtained from the same sample, sequenced in a study of Graves' ophthalmopathy and Graves' hyperthyroidism. The TCR beta CDR3 regions underwent amplification from RNA transcripts. Second-round multiplex PCR came after a first-round RT-PCR that employed HTBI primers. MiXCR was run by TCRdb on the multiplex PCR reads, yielding one entry per CDR3 protein. The table includes hundreds of thousands of distinct CDR3 sequences, about 20% detected once. Sequencing used peripheral blood. The origin of the receptors is a woman aged 18-29 years with stable Graves' hyperthyroidism. Some clones in this sample may be carry-over from other donors' samples.

The chain recombines TRBV4-1 with TRBJ1-5, with 9 positions matching TRBD1. The CDR3 is 19 amino acids. V lost 2 bases, J lost 0 bases, and 11 bases stayed unmatched. From germline, CDR1 is MGHRA and CDR2 YSYEKL. CDR3 sequence reads: CASSQRLRDRAYSNQPQHF. The CDR3 DNA is TGCGCCAGCAGCCAACGTCTCCGGGACAGGGCATATAGCAATCAGCCCCAGCATTTT.

This clonotype was seen many times. This chain joins TRBV12-3 or TRBV12-4 and TRBJ1-5; no clear D gene. This CDR3 region has 14 residues. V lost 3 bases to trimming and J lost 3 bases, with 9 bases between them. The DNA of the CDR3 is TGTGCCAGCAGTTTTGGTCCGCTCAATCAGCCCCAGCATTTT. The encoded protein is CASSFGPLNQPQHF.

This clonotype has ten or more counts. The rearrangement links TRBV7-9 to TRBJ1-5; TRBD1 agrees at 7 bases. The CDR3 spans 14 residues. Germline loops: CDR1 SEHNR, CDR2 FQNEAQ (reference sequence). V was clipped by 3 bases and J by 5 bases; unmatched bases: 4. The CDR3 region has the DNA TGTGCCAGCAGCTTGACAGGGACCGATCAGCCCCAGCATTTT. Encoded protein: CASSLTGTDQPQHF.

The rearrangement links TRBV18 to TRBJ1-5, with 7 bases that match TRBD1. V dropped 3 bases and J dropped 7; count of bases not matched to a gene: 6. CDR3 length: 14 residues. Per germline, CDR1 KGHSH and CDR2 LQKENI. The CDR3 sequence: CASSPGTAEQPQHF. CDR3 sequence (DNA): TGTGCCAGCTCACCGGGGACAGCCGAGCAGCCCCAGCATTTT.

This clonotype showed up many times. The V and J genes are TRBV6-5 and TRBJ1-2; D is unresolved. V was cut by 5 bases and J by 6 bases, with 16 bases left in between. CDR1 is MNHEY and CDR2 is SVGAGI in the germline V gene. The length of the CDR3 is 14 residues. CDR3 sequence (DNA): TGTGCCAGCAGTAACTGGACGGCACTGGATGGCTACACCTTC. Protein sequence: CASSNWTALDGYTF.

This clonotype has ten or more counts. The gene calls are TRBV7-3 and TRBJ2-7; 9 bases map to TRBD1. The germline CDR1 and CDR2 sequences are SGHTA and FQGTGA. This CDR3 comprises 14 residues. The trim removed 5 bases at V and 5 bases at J, leaving 7 bases unmatched. Here the CDR3 reads CASSAVQGANEQYF. DNA for the CDR3: TGTGCCAGCAGCGCAGTACAGGGGGCGAACGAGCAGTACTTC.

This clonotype appeared many times. The chain links TRBV12-3 or TRBV12-4 to TRBJ2-2; D unresolved. The CDR3 has 14 amino acids. The V gene lost 5 bases and the J gene lost 2 bases, with 9 bases spanning the gap. The CDR3 protein is CASSPDDNTGELFF. CDR3 bases: TGTGCCAGCAGTCCGGACGACAACACCGGGGAGCTGTTTTTT.

Ten or more counts support this clonotype. The chain employs TRBV12-3 or TRBV12-4 and TRBJ1-1; no reliable D call. The CDR3 has 12 residues. Between the trimmed V and J ends, which lost 6 bases and 5 bases, there was a span of 10 bases. CDR3 nucleotides: TGTGCCAGCAGCCCCTGGGCTACTGAAGCTTTCTTT. Protein sequence: CASSPWATEAFF.

The chain joins TRBV30 to TRBJ1-2; D gene uncertain. Between the trimmed V and J ends, which lost 0 bases and 5 bases, there was a span of 4 bases. The germline V gene has CDR1 GTSNPN and CDR2 SVGIG (reference sequence). The length of the CDR3 is 11 residues. The CDR3 loop reads CAWSVAYGYTF. The CDR3 region has the DNA TGTGCCTGGAGTGTCGCATATGGCTACACCTTC. Complete variable domain (other parts from reference TRBV30 and TRBJ1-2): SQTIHQWPATLVQPVGSPLSLECTVEGTSNPNLYWYRQAAGRGLQLLFYSVGIGQISSEVPQNLSASRPQDRQFILSSKKLLLSDSGFYLCAWSVAYGYTFGSGTRLTVV.

This clonotype showed up many times. The chain has TRBV6-5 and TRBJ2-7; no clear D. Looked up from germline, CDR1 is MNHEY and CDR2 is SVGAGI. Trimming removed 2 bases from V and 1 base from J, with 6 bases in between. The CDR3 totals 13 residues. The CDR3 bases are TGTGCCAGCAGTTACCACCTTTCCTACGAGCAGTACTTC. Translating it yields CASSYHLSYEQYF.

This clonotype was counted only a few times. The gene calls are TRBV6-1 and TRBJ1-1; no firm D call. Trimming removed 6 bases at V and 3 bases at J, with 11 bases between. The CDR3 is 13 residues long. Germline CDR1 is MNHNS and CDR2 is SASEGT. The chain's CDR3 is CASRNTVHTEAFF. The CDR3 DNA reads TGTGCCAGCAGGAACACCGTACACACTGAAGCTTTCTTT.

In its sample, this clonotype was seen many times. The J gene is TRBJ2-7, the V gene TRBV5-5; 9 bases match TRBD1. The CDR3 covers 15 residues. V trimming: 3 bases; J trimming: 3 bases; junction bases outside the gene matches: 7. CDR1 and CDR2 from the germline V gene are SGHKS and YYEKEE (reference sequence). Here the CDR3 DNA reads TGTGCCAGCAGCTCCCGGACAGGGGTGGGCTACGAGCAGTACTTC. The encoded protein is CASSSRTGVGYEQYF.

This clonotype was counted ten times or more. The chain links TRBV19 to TRBJ1-5; D might be TRBD1 (5 bases). The CDR3 length is 14 residues. Germline V gene data show CDR1 as LNHDA and CDR2 as SQIVND (reference sequence). V was cut by 8 bases and J by 3 bases, with 14 bases left in between. The CDR3, as DNA: TGTGCCAGTGCCGGGGGTCCTGACAATCAGCCCCAGCATTTT. This translates into CASAGGPDNQPQHF. The complete variable domain, with remaining parts taken from reference TRBV19 and TRBJ1-5, reads DGGITQSPKYLFRKEGQNVTLSCEQNLNHDAMYWYRQDPGQGLRLIYYSQIVNDFQKGDIAEGYSVSREKKESFPLTVTSAQKNPTAFYLCASAGGPDNQPQHFGDGTRLSIL.

V gene TRBV28 combines with J gene TRBJ1-5; D may be TRBD1 (6 bases). V was clipped by 6 bases and J by 5 bases, with 14 bases between them. There are 14 residues in the CDR3. CDR1 and CDR2 from the germline V gene are MDHEN and SYDVKM. The CDR3 here is CASSPTRQDQPQHF. CDR3 coding DNA: TGTGCCAGCAGCCCAACACGACAGGATCAGCCCCAGCATTTT.

This clonotype has a handful of counts. V gene TRBV11-2 combines with J gene TRBJ1-1; no clear D gene. Trimming cost V 4 bases and J 0 bases, with 15 bases left between them. The germline CDR1 and CDR2 sequences are SGHAT and FQNNGV. The CDR3 runs to 16 residues. The CDR3 region is CASSSFARGMNTEAFF. CDR3 in DNA: TGTGCCAGCAGCTCGTTCGCTCGGGGAATGAACACTGAAGCTTTCTTT.

This clonotype appeared a few times. This sequence joins TRBV20-1 and TRBJ1-1, with a tentative D call TRBD1 (5 bases). The V and J ends lost 6 bases and 6 bases respectively, with 14 bases between them. Looked up from germline, CDR1 is DFQATT and CDR2 is SNEGSKA (reference sequence). The CDR3 spans 12 residues. CDR3 sequence reads: CSAPMGGAEAFF. The CDR3 region has the DNA TGCAGTGCCCCAATGGGGGGAGCTGAAGCTTTCTTT.

This clonotype was counted ten times or more. V and J are TRBV11-2 and TRBJ2-2; D ambiguous. The germline V gene has CDR1 SGHAT and CDR2 FQNNGV. V lost 4 bases and J 1 base, leaving 13 bases between the germline ends. The CDR3 runs 16 residues. The CDR3: CASSSHPPGNTGELFF. In DNA form, the CDR3 reads TGTGCCAGCAGCTCCCACCCACCAGGGAACACCGGGGAGCTGTTTTTT.